What follows describes a single T cell receptor (beta chain). The sample belongs to a study of cytomegalovirus exposure and HLA in healthy donors. Generated by immunoSEQ multiplex PCR, the TCRdb table keeps only in-frame clones and is missing some. The data hold about 78,000 clones, with approximately 95% observed a single time. CDR1 SEHNR and CDR2 FQNEAQ come from the germline V gene (reference sequence). V was pared by 5 bases and J by 6 bases, with 19 bases between. This CDR3 contains 15 residues. The origin of this receptor is a man between 18 and 35 years old in good health and CMV-seropositive. This sequence joins TRBV7-9 and TRBJ1-2, with D perhaps TRBD1 (5 bases). The sequenced sample consisted of PBMCs. CDR3: CASSPYPYGRDGYTF. The CDR3 nucleotides read TGTGCCAGCAGCCCTTACCCTTACGGCAGGGATGGCTACACCTTC.